This T cell receptor (beta chain) was recovered during a study of beta chain features in type 1 diabetes. Study results and caveats: Patients and controls would share equally any PCR tilt toward shorter templates. Type 1 diabetes patients had VDJ junctions that carried fewer insertions and more deletions. Type 1 diabetes patients showed a moderate but significant shortening of TCRB CDR3s in all four CD4+ subsets. It was not settled here whether HLA type affects TCRB rearrangement. The naive, central memory and Treg TCRB repertoires of patients appeared to be more similar to one another than those of healthy donors.

The whole isolated RNA underwent reverse transcription, so sequencing captured expressed TCRB transcripts. The repertoire was sequenced with immunoSEQ multiplex PCR; TCRdb's copy has only in-frame clones and lacks some. The sample has 310,000 or so clones, roughly 8.8% seen once. The CDR3 length is 14 residues. J was trimmed by 6 bases and V by 5 bases; bases with no gene match: 11. Germline-derived CDR1 and CDR2 are SGHRS and YFSETQ. This clone appeared a few times. The antigen is unknown. The chain has TRBV5-1 and TRBJ2-7, with TRBD1 matching over 7 bases. The sequencing sample was made of central memory CD4+ T cells from blood. The receptor's source is a man aged 25 to 40 with type 1 diabetes. The CDR3 sequence is CASRSGTDLGEQYF. The CDR3 DNA reads TGCGCCAGCAGATCCGGGACAGATTTAGGCGAGCAGTACTTC. Variable domain in full (rest from reference TRBV5-1 and TRBJ2-7): KAGVTQTPRYLIKTRGQQVTLSCSPISGHRSVSWYQQTPGQGLQFLFEYFSETQRNKGNFPGRFSGRQFSNSRSEMNVSTLELGDSALYLCASRSGTDLGEQYFGPGTRLTVT.